These T cell receptor beta chains were read from a single sample in a study of regulatory T cells in long-lasting Graves disease. TCRdb passed the multiplex PCR reads through MiXCR, listing each CDR3 protein once. Of approximately 210,000 distinct CDR3 sequences listed, roughly 18% are singletons. Material: peripheral blood mononuclear cells (PBMCs), obtained at new diagnosis, from a patient treated with antithyroid drugs. The receptor set was obtained from a female donor with Graves disease. Both conserved end residues are part of each CDR3. The D gene is left open where the match is weak. Clone size is given for some rows only: seen once, a few or many times, or a class if the clone is expanded.

V: TRBV4-1
J: TRBJ1-1
size: NA
D: TRBD1
DNA: TGCGCCAGCAGCCAAAAGACAGGGGGCACTGAAGCTTTCTTT
CDR3: CASSQKTGGTEAFF

V: TRBV4-3
J: TRBJ2-7
size: many
D: NA
DNA: TGCGCCAGCAGCCAAGATCCACAGTACGAGCAGTACTTC
CDR3: CASSQDPQYEQYF

V: TRBV6-9
J: TRBJ2-7
size: few
D: NA
DNA: TGTGCCAGCAGTTACGCCAGGAGGACTTACGAGCAGTACTTC
CDR3: CASSYARRTYEQYF

V: TRBV6-5
J: TRBJ2-2
size: many
D: TRBD1
DNA: TGTGCCAGCAGTTCGGGACAGGGGAATACCGGGGAGCTGTTTTTT
CDR3: CASSSGQGNTGELFF

V: TRBV10-3
J: TRBJ2-5
size: many
D: TRBD1
DNA: TGTGCCATCAGTGGGACAGGGAATGGAAAGACCCAGTACTTC
CDR3: CAISGTGNGKTQYF

V: TRBV2
J: TRBJ2-7
size: NA
D: TRBD1
DNA: TGTGCCAGCAGAGCGACAGGGGGGAATAACGAGCAGTACTTC
CDR3: CASRATGGNNEQYF

V: TRBV12-3/TRBV12-4
J: TRBJ1-2
size: many
D: NA
DNA: TGTGCCAGCAGTTTAAACGCGAGGGATGGCTACACCTTC
CDR3: CASSLNARDGYTF

V: TRBV7-6
J: TRBJ2-3
size: many
D: NA
DNA: TGTGCCAGCAGCTCAGGACGGACCTCGGGGACAGATACGCAGTATTTT
CDR3: CASSSGRTSGTDTQYF

V: TRBV11-2
J: TRBJ2-1
size: many
D: TRBD2
DNA: TGTGCCAGCAGCCCCGGGCCGGGGGGAAATGAGCAGTTCTTC
CDR3: CASSPGPGGNEQFF

V: TRBV9
J: TRBJ1-1
size: many
D: NA
DNA: TGTGCCAGCACTTGGGGGGGGGAAAACACTGAAGCTTTCTTT
CDR3: CASTWGGENTEAFF

V: TRBV20-1
J: TRBJ2-5
size: NA
D: TRBD1
DNA: TGCAGTGCGAGGGACAGGGGGCTGGGAGAGACCCAGTACTTC
CDR3: CSARDRGLGETQYF

V: TRBV3-1
J: TRBJ2-1
size: many
D: TRBD2
DNA: TGTGCCAGCAGCCAAGATCTCGGTAGCGGGAGGTCCGATGAGCAGTTCTTC
CDR3: CASSQDLGSGRSDEQFF

V: TRBV7-2
J: TRBJ2-7
size: many
D: TRBD1
DNA: TGTGCCAGCAGCTTACCCCAGGGGGCGGGGGAGCAGTACTTC
CDR3: CASSLPQGAGEQYF

V: TRBV7-2
J: TRBJ1-1
size: many
D: NA
DNA: TGTGCCAGCAGGTCAAGGACAGCGTTGAACACTGAAGCTTTCTTT
CDR3: CASRSRTALNTEAFF

V: TRBV6-1
J: TRBJ1-5
size: NA
D: TRBD1
DNA: TGTGCCAGCAGTGAAGAGACAGGGGTGCAGCCCCAGCATTTT
CDR3: CASSEETGVQPQHF

V: TRBV20-1
J: TRBJ2-2
size: many
D: NA
DNA: TGCAGTGCCTCGACCCCGAACACAGGGTCTGGCGGGGAGCTGTTTTTT
CDR3: CSASTPNTGSGGELFF

V: TRBV12-3/TRBV12-4
J: TRBJ2-5
size: many
D: TRBD2
DNA: TGTGCCAGCAGTTTATTGGGACTAGCGGGAGTGAATGAGACCCAGTACTTC
CDR3: CASSLLGLAGVNETQYF

V: TRBV10-3
J: TRBJ2-7
size: NA
D: NA
DNA: TGTGCCAGCAGCCTTGGAGGGGCCCACTACGAGCAGTACTTC
CDR3: CASSLGGAHYEQYF

V: TRBV5-4
J: TRBJ2-3
size: many
D: TRBD2
DNA: TGTGCCAGCAGACGCGGGGGGGCCCAGGTGGATACGCAGTATTTT
CDR3: CASRRGGAQVDTQYF

V: TRBV3-1
J: TRBJ1-1
size: many
D: NA
DNA: TGTGCCAGCAGCCAAGTTAGGACCGGAGAAGCTTTCTTT
CDR3: CASSQVRTGEAFF

V: TRBV27
J: TRBJ1-2
size: NA
D: NA
DNA: TGTGCCAGCAGTTCATCCTCCGGGAGGCGGGGTGGCTACACCTTC
CDR3: CASSSSSGRRGGYTF

V: TRBV20-1
J: TRBJ2-1
size: many
D: TRBD2
DNA: TGCAGTGCACTCCACGGGACTAGCGGCCTTAGAGAGCAGTTCTTC
CDR3: CSALHGTSGLREQFF

V: TRBV27
J: TRBJ2-7
size: NA
D: NA
DNA: TGTGCCAGCAGTTTAGGTCCCGGGAACTCCTACGAGCAGTACTTC
CDR3: CASSLGPGNSYEQYF

V: TRBV5-1
J: TRBJ1-4
size: once
D: NA
DNA: TGCGCCAGCAGCTCTAAGGAACCAACTAATGAAAAACTGTTTTTT
CDR3: CASSSKEPTNEKLFF

V: TRBV28
J: TRBJ1-6
size: many
D: NA
DNA: TGTGCCACCCTCTCGGGAAATTCACCCCTCCACTTT
CDR3: CATLSGNSPLHF

V: TRBV25-1
J: TRBJ1-4
size: many
D: NA
DNA: TGTGCCAGTAGCGGCTACAGTAATGAAAAACTGTTTTTT
CDR3: CASSGYSNEKLFF

V: TRBV28
J: TRBJ2-7
size: NA
D: NA
DNA: TGTGCCAGCAGTTTACAACAACAGGGACGGGGCGAGCAGTACTTC
CDR3: CASSLQQQGRGEQYF

V: TRBV27
J: TRBJ1-1
size: many
D: TRBD1
DNA: TGTGCCAGCAGTTTGGATGCAGGGGGGTTAAGAACTGAAGCTTTCTTT
CDR3: CASSLDAGGLRTEAFF

V: TRBV2
J: TRBJ1-3
size: NA
D: NA
DNA: TGTGCCAGCAGCCTGGGAAGCACTGGAAACACCATATATTTT
CDR3: CASSLGSTGNTIYF

V: TRBV5-1
J: TRBJ2-5
size: many
D: NA
DNA: TGCGCCAGCAGCTTGGAGGACAGAGAGACCCAGTACTTC
CDR3: CASSLEDRETQYF

V: TRBV7-9
J: TRBJ2-5
size: NA
D: TRBD2
DNA: TGTGCCAGCAGCTTAGAACTAGCGGAGGAGTGGGAGACCCAGTACTTC
CDR3: CASSLELAEEWETQYF

V: TRBV19
J: TRBJ2-7
size: NA
D: NA
DNA: TGTGCCAGTAGTATCCTAGGACTCGCGGACGAGCAGTACTTC
CDR3: CASSILGLADEQYF

V: TRBV7-9
J: TRBJ1-1
size: many
D: NA
DNA: TGTGCCAGCAGCTTAACCGGGCTAGGGGTCACTGAAGCTTTCTTT
CDR3: CASSLTGLGVTEAFF

V: TRBV24-1
J: TRBJ2-5
size: many
D: TRBD1
DNA: TGTGCCACCAGTGACCCCCCAGGGGGCGGACAAGAGACCCAGTACTTC
CDR3: CATSDPPGGGQETQYF

V: TRBV20-1
J: TRBJ1-4
size: many
D: NA
DNA: TGCAGTGCTACGGTGGGGGGGCTCGGGGAAAAACTGTTTTTT
CDR3: CSATVGGLGEKLFF

V: TRBV28
J: TRBJ1-6
size: many
D: NA
DNA: TGTGCCAGCAGTTTTGGGGGTCGGAGTTCACCCCTCCACTTT
CDR3: CASSFGGRSSPLHF

V: TRBV28
J: TRBJ2-5
size: many
D: TRBD1
DNA: TGTGCCAGCAGTTTCCCGGACAGGGCCCAAGAGACCCAGTACTTC
CDR3: CASSFPDRAQETQYF

V: TRBV10-3
J: TRBJ2-3
size: many
D: TRBD2
DNA: TGTGCCATCAGTTTTATAGCGGGAGCTAGCACAGATACGCAGTATTTT
CDR3: CAISFIAGASTDTQYF

V: TRBV27
J: TRBJ2-2
size: once
D: TRBD1
DNA: TGTGCCAGCAGTTTCCGGGACAGGGGAGGCTCCGGGGAGCTGTTTTTT
CDR3: CASSFRDRGGSGELFF

V: TRBV28
J: TRBJ1-5
size: once
D: NA
DNA: TGTGCCAGCAGTTTACTAATTGTCGATCAGCCCCAGCATTTT
CDR3: CASSLLIVDQPQHF

V: TRBV19
J: TRBJ2-7
size: many
D: NA
DNA: TGTGCCAGTAGTATAGCTAGGTCCTCCTACGAGCAGTACTTC
CDR3: CASSIARSSYEQYF

V: TRBV6-2/TRBV6-3
J: TRBJ2-7
size: few
D: TRBD2
DNA: TGTGCCAGCAGTTTTCTAGCGGACTCCTACGAGCAGTACTTC
CDR3: CASSFLADSYEQYF

V: TRBV9
J: TRBJ2-5
size: many
D: NA
DNA: TGTGCCAGCAGCGTAGGAACTGGGTCCGAGACCCAGTACTTC
CDR3: CASSVGTGSETQYF

V: TRBV29-1
J: TRBJ2-7
size: many
D: TRBD1
DNA: TGCAGCGTAACCTGGGACAGGAGCTCCTACGAGCAGTACTTC
CDR3: CSVTWDRSSYEQYF

V: TRBV12-5
J: TRBJ1-1
size: many
D: NA
DNA: TGTGCTAGTGCCTCTCTGGGATCCGGGGGGACTGAAGCTTTCTTT
CDR3: CASASLGSGGTEAFF

V: TRBV27
J: TRBJ1-6
size: many
D: TRBD1
DNA: TGTGCCAGCAGGACAGGGTCACCCCTCCACTTT
CDR3: CASRTGSPLHF

V: TRBV20-1
J: TRBJ2-7
size: NA
D: TRBD2
DNA: TGCAGTGCTAGAGATTTCCGCGGGAGGAACCCCTACGAGCAGTACTTC
CDR3: CSARDFRGRNPYEQYF

V: TRBV24-1
J: TRBJ2-1
size: many
D: TRBD1
DNA: TGTGCCACCAGTGAGGCCGGGACAGGGGCCAGGAATGAGCAGTTCTTC
CDR3: CATSEAGTGARNEQFF

V: TRBV3-1
J: TRBJ2-2
size: many
D: TRBD2
DNA: TGTGCCAGCAGCCAACCGGGACTAGCGGGAGATACCGGGGAGCTGTTTTTT
CDR3: CASSQPGLAGDTGELFF

V: TRBV2
J: TRBJ1-4
size: many
D: NA
DNA: TGTGCCAGCATAGGGACGGATCTTGAAAAACTGTTTTTT
CDR3: CASIGTDLEKLFF

V: TRBV6-1
J: TRBJ2-7
size: many
D: TRBD1
DNA: TGTGCCAGCAGTGAGGACAGGGATTCCTACGAGCAGTACTTC
CDR3: CASSEDRDSYEQYF